Below, 2 T cell receptor beta chains from the same sample are listed, as sequenced in a study of human versus mouse CDR3 diversity and MHC coevolution. Data came from immunoSEQ multiplex PCR; TCRdb stores just in-frame clones and leaves some out. The table includes tens of thousands of clones, 94% detected once. The sample was naive CD4+ T cells from blood. Subset indicated: CD45RO-negative CD62L-positive naive CD4 T cells. These receptor sequences come from a person aged 55 to 75 in good health.

The J gene is TRBJ2-7, the V gene TRBV16; D may be TRBD2 (5 bases). This CDR3 spans 16 amino acids. The V end was cut by 1 base, the J end by 0 bases, with 13 bases between. Germline V CDR1 and CDR2: KGHSY, FQNENV. In nucleotides, the CDR3 is TGTGCCAGCAGCCAATTGAGCCTAGCCCTCTCCTACGAGCAGTACTTC. Translated, it gives CASSQLSLALSYEQYF.

This clone turned up a few times. This sequence joins TRBV5-4 and TRBJ1-4; the D gene is possibly TRBD1 (6 bases). The CDR3 is made up of 16 amino acids. CDR1 and CDR2 from the germline V gene are SGHNT and YYREEE (reference sequence). Trimming removed 2 bases from V and 3 bases from J, with 14 bases in between. The chain's CDR3 is CASSFYQGIANEKLFF. The CDR3 DNA reads TGTGCCAGCAGCTTCTATCAGGGGATCGCTAATGAAAAACTGTTTTTT. The whole variable domain, remainder taken from reference TRBV5-4 and TRBJ1-4, is ETGVTQSPTHLIKTRGQQVTLRCSSQSGHNTVSWYQQALGQGPQFIFQYYREEENGRGNFPPRFSGLQFPNYSSELNVNALELDDSALYLCASSFYQGIANEKLFFGSGTQLSVL.